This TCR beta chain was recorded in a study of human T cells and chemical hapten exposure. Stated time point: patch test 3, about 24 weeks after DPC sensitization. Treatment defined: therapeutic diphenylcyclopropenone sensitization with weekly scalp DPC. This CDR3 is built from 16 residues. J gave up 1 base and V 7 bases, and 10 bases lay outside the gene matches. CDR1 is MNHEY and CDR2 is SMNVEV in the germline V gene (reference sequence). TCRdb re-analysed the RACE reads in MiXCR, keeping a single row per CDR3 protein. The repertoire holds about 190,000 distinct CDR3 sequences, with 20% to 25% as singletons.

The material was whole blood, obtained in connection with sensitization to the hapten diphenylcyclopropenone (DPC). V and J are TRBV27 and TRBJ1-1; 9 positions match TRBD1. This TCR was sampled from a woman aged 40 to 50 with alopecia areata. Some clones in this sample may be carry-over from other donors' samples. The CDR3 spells CASIRTGVPPNTEAFF. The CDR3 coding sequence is TGTGCCAGCATCAGGACAGGGGTCCCCCCGAACACTGAAGCTTTCTTT.